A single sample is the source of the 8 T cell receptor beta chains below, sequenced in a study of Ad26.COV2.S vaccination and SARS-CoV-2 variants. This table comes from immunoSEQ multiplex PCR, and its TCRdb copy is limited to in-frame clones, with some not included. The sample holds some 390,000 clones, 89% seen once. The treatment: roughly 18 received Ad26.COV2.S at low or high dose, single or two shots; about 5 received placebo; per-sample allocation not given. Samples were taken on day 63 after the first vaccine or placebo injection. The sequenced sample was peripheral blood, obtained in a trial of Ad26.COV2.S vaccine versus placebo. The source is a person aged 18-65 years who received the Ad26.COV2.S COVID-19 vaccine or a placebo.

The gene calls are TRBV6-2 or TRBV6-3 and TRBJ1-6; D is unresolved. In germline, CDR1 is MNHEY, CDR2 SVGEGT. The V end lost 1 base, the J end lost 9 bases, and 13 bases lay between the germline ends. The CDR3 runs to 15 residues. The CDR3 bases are TGTGCCAGCAGTTACTGGTCCAGACCCGGTTCACCCCTCCACTTT. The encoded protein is CASSYWSRPGSPLHF.

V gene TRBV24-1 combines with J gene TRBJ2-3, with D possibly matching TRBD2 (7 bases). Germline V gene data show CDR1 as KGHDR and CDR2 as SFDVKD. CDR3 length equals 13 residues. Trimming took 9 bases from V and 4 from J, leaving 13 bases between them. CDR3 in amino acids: CATEGGEADTQYF. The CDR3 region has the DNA TGTGCCACCGAGGGGGGGGAGGCAGATACGCAGTATTTT.

The CDR3 DNA sequence: TGTGCCAGCAGCTTTAGCAGCGCTGGAAACACCATATATTTT. It specifies CASSFSSAGNTIYF. The J gene is TRBJ1-3, the V gene TRBV11-2; D is ambiguous. The CDR3 contains 14 residues. V lost 3 bases to trimming and J lost 2 bases, with 8 bases between them. Germline loops: CDR1 SGHAT, CDR2 FQNNGV.

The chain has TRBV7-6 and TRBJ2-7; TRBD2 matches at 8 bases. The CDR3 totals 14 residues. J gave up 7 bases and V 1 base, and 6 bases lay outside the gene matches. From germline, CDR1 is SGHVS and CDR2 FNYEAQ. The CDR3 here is CASSLGGRSWEQYF. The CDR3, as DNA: TGTGCCAGCAGCTTAGGCGGGAGGTCGTGGGAGCAGTACTTC.

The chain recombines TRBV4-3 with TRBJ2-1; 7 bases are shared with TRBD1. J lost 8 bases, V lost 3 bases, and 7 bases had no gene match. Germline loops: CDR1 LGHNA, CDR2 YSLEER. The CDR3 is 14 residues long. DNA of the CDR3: TGCGCCAGCAGCCATCTGACAGGGTACCATGAGCAGTTCTTC. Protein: CASSHLTGYHEQFF.

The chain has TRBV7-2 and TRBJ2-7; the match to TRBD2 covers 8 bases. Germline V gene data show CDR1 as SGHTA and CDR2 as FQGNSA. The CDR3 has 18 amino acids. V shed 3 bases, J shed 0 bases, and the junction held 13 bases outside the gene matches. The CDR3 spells CASSFVPPSGGSSYEQYF. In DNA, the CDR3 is TGTGCCAGCAGCTTCGTTCCCCCTTCGGGAGGGAGCTCCTACGAGCAGTACTTC.

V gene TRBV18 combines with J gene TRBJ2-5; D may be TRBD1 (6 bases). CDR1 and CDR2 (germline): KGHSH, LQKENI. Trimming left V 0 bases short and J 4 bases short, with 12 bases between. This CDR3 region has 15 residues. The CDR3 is CASSPPTGYGETQYF. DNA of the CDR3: TGTGCCAGCTCACCACCGACAGGATACGGAGAGACCCAGTACTTC.

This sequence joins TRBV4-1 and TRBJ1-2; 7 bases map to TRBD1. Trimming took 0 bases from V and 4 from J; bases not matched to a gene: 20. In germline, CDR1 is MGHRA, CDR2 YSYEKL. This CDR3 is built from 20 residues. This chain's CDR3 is CASSQDPLFRRTGGVYGYTF. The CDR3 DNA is TGCGCCAGCAGCCAAGATCCACTTTTTCGCCGGACAGGCGGGGTCTATGGCTACACCTTC.